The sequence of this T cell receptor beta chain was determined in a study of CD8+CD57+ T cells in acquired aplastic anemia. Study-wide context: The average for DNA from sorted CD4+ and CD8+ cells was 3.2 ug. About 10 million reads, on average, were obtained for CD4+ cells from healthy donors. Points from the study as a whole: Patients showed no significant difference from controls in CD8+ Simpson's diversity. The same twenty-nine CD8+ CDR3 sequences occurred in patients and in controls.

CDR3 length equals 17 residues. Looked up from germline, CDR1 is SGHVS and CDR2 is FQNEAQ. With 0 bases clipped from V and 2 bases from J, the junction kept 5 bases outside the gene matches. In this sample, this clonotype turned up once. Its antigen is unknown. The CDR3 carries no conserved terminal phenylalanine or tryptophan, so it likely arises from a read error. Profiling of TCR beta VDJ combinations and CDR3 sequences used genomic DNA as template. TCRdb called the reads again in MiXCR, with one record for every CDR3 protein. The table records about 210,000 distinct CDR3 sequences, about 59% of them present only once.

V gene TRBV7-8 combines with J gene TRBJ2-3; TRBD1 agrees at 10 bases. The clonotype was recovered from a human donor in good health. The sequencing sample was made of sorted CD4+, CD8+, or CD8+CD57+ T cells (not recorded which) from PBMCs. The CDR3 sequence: CASSLAGGQGNTDTQYL. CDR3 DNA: TGTGCCAGCAGCTTAGCGGGGGGACAGGGGAACACAGATACGCAGTATCTT.